This T cell receptor beta chain was captured in a study of blood T cells in healthy people across ages. With a J-beta primer mix and a sample-barcoded 5' primer, a second PCR ran roughly 6 to 11 cycles. Each CDR3 protein gets one entry after TCRdb re-called the 5' RACE reads with MiXCR. This table has fewer than 2 million distinct CDR3 sequences, about two fifths appearing once. Germline values: CDR1 SGHTA, CDR2 FQGTGA. The CDR3 covers 13 residues. Trimming took 6 bases from V and 6 from J; bases not matched to a gene: 6. Sequences were obtained from blood. This TCR was recovered from a human donor in good health. The chain employs TRBV7-3 and TRBJ2-3; TRBD2 matches 7 bases. The CDR3 nucleotides read TGTGCCAGCAGTCGCGCGGGGGTGGATACGCAGTATTTT. This gives the protein CASSRAGVDTQYF. Looking up the rest from reference TRBV7-3 and TRBJ2-3 gives the full variable domain: GAGVSQTPSNKVTEKGKYVELRCDPISGHTALYWYRQSLGQGPEFLIYFQGTGAADDSGLPNDRFFAVRPEGSVSTLKIQRTERGDSAVYLCASSRAGVDTQYFGPGTRLTVL.